The source of this T cell receptor beta chain is a study of blood T cell repertoires in COVID-19. The protocol was immunoSEQ multiplex PCR, while the TCRdb copy is restricted to in-frame clones and leaves out a portion. The table has over 130,000 clones, over 80% seen once. The CDR3 loop spans 15 amino acids. With 2 bases removed from V and 1 base from J, the gap between germline ends came to 11 bases. Germline CDR1 MNHEY, CDR2 SVGAGI. Specimen: peripheral blood. This chain links TRBV6-5 with TRBJ1-1, with D uncertain. The source is a man aged 60-69 years with active or convalescent COVID-19. CDR3 sequence: CASSYPGGPNTEAFF. CDR3 DNA sequence: TGTGCCAGCAGTTACCCCGGCGGGCCGAACACTGAAGCTTTCTTT.